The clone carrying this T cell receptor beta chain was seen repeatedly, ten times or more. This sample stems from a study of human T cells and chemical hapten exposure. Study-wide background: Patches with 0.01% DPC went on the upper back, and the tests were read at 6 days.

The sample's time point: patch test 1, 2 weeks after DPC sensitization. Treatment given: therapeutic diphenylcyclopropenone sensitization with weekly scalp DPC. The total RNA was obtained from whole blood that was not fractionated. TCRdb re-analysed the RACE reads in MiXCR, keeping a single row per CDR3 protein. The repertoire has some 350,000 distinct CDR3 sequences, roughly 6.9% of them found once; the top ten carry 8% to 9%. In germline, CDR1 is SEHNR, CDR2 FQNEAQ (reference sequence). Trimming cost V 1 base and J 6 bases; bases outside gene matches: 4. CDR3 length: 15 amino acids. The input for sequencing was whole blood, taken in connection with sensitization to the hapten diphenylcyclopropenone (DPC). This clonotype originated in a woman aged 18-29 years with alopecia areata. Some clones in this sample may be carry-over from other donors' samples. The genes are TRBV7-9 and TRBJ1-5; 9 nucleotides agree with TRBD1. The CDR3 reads CASSLVGDRVQPQHF. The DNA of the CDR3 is TGTGCCAGCAGCTTAGTCGGGGACAGGGTTCAGCCCCAGCATTTT. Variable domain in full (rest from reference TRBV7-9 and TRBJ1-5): DTGVSQNPRHKITKRGQNVTFRCDPISEHNRLYWYRQTLGQGPEFLTYFQNEAQLEKSRLLSDRFSAERPKGSFSTLEIQRTEQGDSAMYLCASSLVGDRVQPQHFGDGTRLSIL.